What follows are 16 T cell receptor beta chains derived from one specimen sequenced in a study of cytomegalovirus exposure and HLA in healthy donors. The PCR contained 60 Vbeta and 13 Jbeta primers. Produced via immunoSEQ multiplex PCR; TCRdb's table is partial and in-frame only. The table shows roughly 120,000 clones, with around 77% occurring only once. The sample comprised PBMCs. The source is a man aged 50-59 years in good health and CMV-seropositive.

The V call is TRBV19, the J call TRBJ1-2; 8 positions match TRBD1. With 8 bases clipped from V and 4 bases from J, the junction kept 9 bases outside the gene matches. Germline assignment: CDR1 LNHDA and CDR2 SQIVND (reference sequence). The CDR3 runs 14 residues. The CDR3 nucleotides are TGTGCCAGTGCCCAAAACCAGGGGGCCTATGGCTACACCTTC. As protein: CASAQNQGAYGYTF.

This chain connects TRBV2 to TRBJ2-1; 8 bases align to TRBD2. The CDR3 extends over 11 amino acids. J lost 13 bases, V lost 4 bases, and 3 bases had no gene match. Germline loops: CDR1 SNHLY, CDR2 FYNNEI. CDR3: CASSAREGQFF. CDR3 nucleotide sequence: TGTGCCAGCAGTGCACGGGAGGGCCAGTTCTTC.

The chain combines TRBV6-5 with TRBJ1-2; D perhaps matches TRBD1 (6 bases). The CDR3 is made up of 13 amino acids. The V and J ends lost 7 bases and 5 bases respectively, with 14 bases between them. Germline lookup yields CDR1 MNHEY and CDR2 SVGAGI. The chain's CDR3 is CASTGRQEYGYTF. The CDR3, as DNA: TGTGCCAGCACTGGACGACAGGAGTATGGCTACACCTTC.

The rearrangement links TRBV5-8 to TRBJ1-1; 10 bases fit TRBD1. Germline V CDR1 and CDR2: SGHTS, YDEGEE. V lost 0 bases to trimming and J lost 4 bases; unmatched junction nucleotides: 6. The CDR3 runs to 16 residues. The CDR3 is CASSLDLGQGVTEAFF. CDR3 coding DNA: TGTGCCAGCAGCTTGGATTTAGGACAGGGGGTCACTGAAGCTTTCTTT.

This clone was found once. The rearrangement joins TRBV30 to TRBJ1-5; D is undetermined. Germline V CDR1 and CDR2: GTSNPN, SVGIG (reference sequence). V gave up 3 bases and J gave up 5 bases, with 17 bases separating them. The length of the CDR3 is 15 residues. The CDR3 protein is CAWSPRGKGYQPQHF. CDR3 nucleotides: TGTGCCTGGAGCCCACGGGGTAAAGGTTATCAGCCCCAGCATTTT.

This chain connects TRBV2 to TRBJ2-5, with D unresolved. V lost 6 bases to trimming and J lost 3 bases, with 14 bases between them. The CDR3 length is 14 residues. Germline assignment: CDR1 SNHLY and CDR2 FYNNEI. DNA of the CDR3: TGTGCCAGCAGGAAGGCCACCCGGGAAGAGACCCAGTACTTC. Translation: CASRKATREETQYF.

The rearrangement joins TRBV7-6 to TRBJ2-5; 8 bases match TRBD2. Trimming at V came to 5 bases and at J to 2 bases, leaving 7 bases not matched to a gene. This CDR3 has 15 residues. Per germline, CDR1 SGHVS and CDR2 FNYEAQ. The CDR3 coding sequence is TGTGCCAGCAGCCCCAGCGGGGGACTACAAGAGACCCAGTACTTC. It yields the protein CASSPSGGLQETQYF.

This clone has more than one count but fewer than ten. V usage is TRBV28 and J usage is TRBJ2-5, with 9 bases that match TRBD1. The tail of the sequence fits TRBJ2-7 better, so the J call may be wrong. Germline loops: CDR1 MDHEN, CDR2 SYDVKM. The length of the CDR3 is 15 residues. CDR3 coding DNA: TGTGCCAGCAGACCCTCGACAGGGGGATTCTACGAGCAGTACTTC. Its translation is CASRPSTGGFYEQYF.

The CDR3 is CASSESQAGNYGYTF. CDR3 nucleotides: TGTGCCAGCAGTGAATCTCAGGCGGGCAACTATGGCTACACCTTC. The rearrangement joins TRBV25-1 to TRBJ1-2; D remains ambiguous. CDR3 length: 15 amino acids. Germline CDR1 MGHDK, CDR2 SYGVNS. Trimming left V 1 base short and J 2 bases short, with 11 bases between.

In DNA, the CDR3 is TGTGCCAGCAGTGTAAGACAGGGGCGGTCACCCCTCCACTTT. Its protein is CASSVRQGRSPLHF. The chain couples TRBV28 to TRBJ1-6; 8 positions agree with TRBD1. V lost 5 bases and J lost 10; bases outside the gene matches: 7. The CDR3 contains 14 residues. Germline CDR1 and CDR2: MDHEN and SYDVKM.

The chain recombines TRBV6-5 with TRBJ2-7, with 8 positions matching TRBD1. Germline V gene data show CDR1 as MNHEY and CDR2 as SVGAGI. The CDR3 has 14 amino acids. J was trimmed by 2 bases and V by 2 bases; bases with no gene match: 2. The CDR3 nucleotides are TGTGCCAGCAGTTACGGACAGGGCCCCTACGAGCAGTACTTC. Translating it yields CASSYGQGPYEQYF.

The chain links TRBV5-1 to TRBJ2-1, with TRBD2 matching over 13 bases. There are 15 residues in the CDR3. In germline, CDR1 is SGHRS, CDR2 YFSETQ. Unmatched junction bases numbered 4, after V lost 2 bases and J lost 8 bases. For the CDR3, the DNA is TGCGCCAGCAGCTTAACTAGCGGGAGGGCTGATGAGCAGTTCTTC. This encodes CASSLTSGRADEQFF.

This clone came up a few times. The chain combines TRBV5-1 with TRBJ1-1, with D possibly matching TRBD1 (5 bases). V was trimmed by 0 bases and J by 1 base, leaving 7 bases between them. The CDR3 covers 14 residues. In germline, CDR1 is SGHRS, CDR2 YFSETQ. CDR3 sequence: CASSLGGTNTEAFF. The DNA for the CDR3 is TGCGCCAGCAGCTTGGGGGGCACGAACACTGAAGCTTTCTTT.

The rearrangement links TRBV7-7 to TRBJ2-7; D unresolved. CDR3 length equals 14 residues. Germline V gene sequence: CDR1 SSHAT, CDR2 FNYEAQ (reference sequence). The CDR3 here is CASITLPLPYEQYF. The DNA for the CDR3 is TGTGCTTCTATAACCCTACCCCTCCCCTACGAGCAGTACTTC.

The chain joins TRBV4-2 to TRBJ2-1, with a weak D call TRBD1 (6 bases). This CDR3 contains 14 residues. Trimming stripped 0 bases from V and 8 bases from J, with 11 bases between. Germline CDR1 reads LGHNA; CDR2 reads YNFKEQ. CDR3 DNA sequence: TGTGCCAGCAGCCAAGATCTTGGGGGCTATGAGCAGTTCTTC. The encoded protein is CASSQDLGGYEQFF.

The chain employs TRBV30 and TRBJ2-7, with 8 positions matching TRBD1. This CDR3 has 13 amino acids. Germline V gene data show CDR1 as GTSNPN and CDR2 as SVGIG (reference sequence). V shed 2 bases, J shed 6 bases, and the junction held 6 bases outside the gene matches. CDR3 residues: CAWSPKQGGEQYF. CDR3 nucleotide sequence: TGTGCCTGGAGTCCCAAACAGGGGGGCGAGCAGTACTTC.